The 3 T cell receptor beta chains listed next were all sequenced from one sample in a study of cytomegalovirus exposure and HLA in healthy donors (dated by TCRdb to the late 2010s). The protocol used for the library was the immunoSEQ multiplex PCR assay. The multiplex PCR relied on a mix of 60 forward primers for TCR Vbeta segments and 13 reverse primers for TCR Jbeta segments. Imported from immuneACCESS, the table was reduced by TCRdb to in-frame sequences with V and J called. These copies leave out some clones; in studies compared against another copy, an unresolved V gene accounts for under half, and the cause of the remainder is not known. The sample has 200,000 to 300,000 clones on record, about 86% of them singletons. The biggest ten clones account for around 8.3% of the sample. Sequenced: PBMCs. Receptors originate from a woman between 55 and 75 years old in good health and CMV-seropositive.

V gene TRBV9 combines with J gene TRBJ1-5; 7 bases fit TRBD1. Germline V gene lookup returns CDR1 SGDLS and CDR2 YYNGEE. The CDR3 length is 14 residues. J was trimmed by 4 bases and V by 3 bases; bases with no gene match: 4. In nucleotides, the CDR3 is TGTGCCAGCAGCGGGGGACAGCAAAATCAGCCCCAGCATTTT. Protein product: CASSGGQQNQPQHF.

CDR3: CASTLGDRLNTEAFF. DNA of the CDR3: TGCGCCAGCACACTAGGGGACAGGTTGAACACTGAAGCTTTCTTT. This chain connects TRBV5-1 to TRBJ1-1; 8 bases fit TRBD1. This CDR3 spans 15 amino acids. Germline assignment: CDR1 SGHRS and CDR2 YFSETQ. With 6 bases clipped from V and 0 bases from J, the junction kept 7 bases outside the gene matches.

The rearrangement joins TRBV7-2 to TRBJ2-7; no reliable D call. This CDR3 is 12 amino acids long. The V gene lost 3 bases and the J gene lost 0 bases, with 3 bases spanning the gap. Germline V gene sequence: CDR1 SGHTA, CDR2 FQGNSA. Here the CDR3 reads CASSFVSYEQYF. In nucleotides, the CDR3 is TGTGCCAGCAGCTTCGTCTCCTACGAGCAGTACTTC. The variable domain in full, completed from reference TRBV7-2 and TRBJ2-7, reads GAGVSQSPSNKVTEKGKDVELRCDPISGHTALYWYRQSLGQGLEFLIYFQGNSAPDKSGLPSDRFSAERTGGSVSTLTIQRTQQEDSAVYLCASSFVSYEQYFGPGTRLTVT.